The rows below give T cell receptor beta chains drawn from one sample of a study of T-cell memory formation after mild COVID-19. TCRdb used MiXCR to reprocess the 5' RACE reads, holding one entry per CDR3 protein. Seen here are approximately 340,000 distinct CDR3 sequences, more than 15% observed once, and the top ten hold 20% to 25%. Material for sequencing was PBMCs or a T cell subset sorted from them (not recorded which). These receptors were collected from a man younger than 35 who had mild COVID-19 (a few samples of this study predate the infection). Cell type and time point are not known. Each CDR3 is given without its conserved first and last residue. Fields, in order: V gene, J gene, CDR3 protein.

V: TRBV3-1; J: TRBJ2-6; CDR3: ASSPWTGFSGANVLT
V: TRBV9; J: TRBJ1-2; CDR3: ASSVGNLAGYT
V: TRBV5-5; J: TRBJ1-1; CDR3: ASSLGTTNTEAF
V: TRBV6-9; J: TRBJ1-4; CDR3: AKGDRGPKNCF
V: TRBV5-1; J: TRBJ2-5; CDR3: ASRPVSGPQETQY
V: TRBV9; J: TRBJ1-6; CDR3: ASSARQYNSPLH
V: TRBV7-2; J: TRBJ2-7; CDR3: ASSLDRISYEQY
V: TRBV29-1; J: TRBJ2-2; CDR3: SVDTGRNTGELF
V: TRBV7-6; J: TRBJ2-1; CDR3: ASSQHIGRSYNEQF
V: TRBV6-5; J: TRBJ2-3; CDR3: ASSYSRVGDTQY
V: TRBV28; J: TRBJ2-2; CDR3: ASSSHPSGGWNTGELF
V: TRBV10-3; J: TRBJ1-1; CDR3: AISESFGEAF
V: TRBV19; J: TRBJ1-4; CDR3: ASTPSGFEKLF
V: TRBV3-1; J: TRBJ2-1; CDR3: ASSQGGAGRNEQF